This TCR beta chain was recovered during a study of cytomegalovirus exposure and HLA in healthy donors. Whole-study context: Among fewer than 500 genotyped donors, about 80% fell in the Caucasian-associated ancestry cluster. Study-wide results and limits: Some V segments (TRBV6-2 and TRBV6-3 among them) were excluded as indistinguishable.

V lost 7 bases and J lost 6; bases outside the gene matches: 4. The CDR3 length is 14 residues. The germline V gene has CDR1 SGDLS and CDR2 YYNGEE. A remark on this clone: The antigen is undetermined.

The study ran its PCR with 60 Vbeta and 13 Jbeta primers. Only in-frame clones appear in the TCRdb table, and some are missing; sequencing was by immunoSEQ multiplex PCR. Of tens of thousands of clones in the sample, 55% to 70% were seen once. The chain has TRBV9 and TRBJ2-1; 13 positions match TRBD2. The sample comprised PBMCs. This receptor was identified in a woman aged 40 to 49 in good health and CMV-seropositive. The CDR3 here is CASGRTSGSNEQFF. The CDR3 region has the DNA TGTGCCAGCGGACGGACTAGCGGGAGCAATGAGCAGTTCTTC.